The sequence of this TCR beta chain was determined in a study of blood T cell repertoires in COVID-19. Looking at the study overall: Acute-phase and convalescent COVID-19 samples originated in the United States, Italy and Spain.

The germline CDR1 and CDR2 sequences are SGHTS and YDEGEE. The CDR3 is made up of 15 amino acids. The V and J ends lost 4 bases and 1 base, in that order; junction bases with no gene match: 7. Methods used by the authors: Amplification of reference gene primers was used by the study to estimate nucleated cell counts. Profiled with immunoSEQ multiplex PCR; TCRdb holds only in-frame clones, not every one. Clone size and the V and J calls come from that table; the DNA yielded D and trimming. Counted here are about 390,000 clones, about 86% occurring once; the ten biggest clones make up roughly a tenth. Clinical history as reported by participants underpinned cohort assignment.

This chain joins TRBV5-8 and TRBJ1-2; TRBD1 matches 7 bases. This TCR was sampled from a woman between 50 and 59 years old who had recovered from COVID-19. What was sequenced was PBMCs or T cells enriched from blood (not recorded which). CDR3 in DNA: TGTGCCAGCAGCGATGCGGGACAGTATAACTATGGCTACACCTTC. Translated: CASSDAGQYNYGYTF.